This TCR beta chain is from a study of shared clonotypes between healthy human individuals (TCRdb year 2020). Regarding the research as a whole: The cohort comprised a couple of women and a few men aged 18 to 49 years. For each donor, CD4 naive and CD4 memory were each given three plates, CD8 naive was given two plates, and CD8 memory was given one plate. To estimate repertoire size and how much clonotype sharing occurs between individuals, the study deeply sequenced the blood TCR repertoires of several healthy adults. Libraries were prepared and TCR repertoires were sequenced by different laboratories using diverse techniques, in order to increase sequencing depth and limit assay-specific biases. Between about 0.9 and 10 billion PBMCs per donor were obtained by leukapheresis.

What the authors observed across the whole study: Incomplete sequencing was indicated by rarefaction of sorted-subset datasets, despite the large sequencing depth. Based on pairwise subsampling, the degree of clonotype sharing among donors was expected to be affected by sequencing depth. Sampling was restricted to blood, and TCR repertoires in tissues likely differ from the TCR repertoires found in blood. Compared with non-shared clonotypes, the clonotypes found in all four sorted-subset donors had higher generation probabilities. The small number of donors limited the genetic and exposure-history diversity represented. Larger estimated clonotype richness was generally found for naive subsets than for memory subsets. Sharing across a handful of donors was observed for roughly 5.4% of naive CD4, less than 4% of naive CD8, around 2.5% of memory CD4, and approximately 0.41% of memory CD8 clonotypes.

TCR CDR3 regions were amplified from genomic DNA by multiplex PCR using the deep immunoSEQ assay. Genomic DNA extracted from each cell subset was distributed evenly over all wells of several immunoSEQ 96-well plates, and each plate served as one replicate. For sorted subsets, about 220 ng of genomic DNA, equivalent to around 29,000 T cell genomes, went into each replicate PCR. Purified libraries were quantified with a Qubit 3.0 fluorometer, sized on a Bioanalyzer 2100, and re-quantified with the KAPA Library Quantification kit. Each immunoSEQ 96-well plate was sequenced on its own single-read 150-cycle Illumina NextSeq 550 flow cell. The paper's data handling went like this. The immunoSEQ output contained only junctional sequences without quality scores, so filtering could not match that applied to full-length reads. Sequences were annotated with PyIR, a Python wrapper for IgBLAST v1.9, and V/J genes and CDR3 were assigned using IMGT germline references. Reads were filtered out if the reads had weak V/J assignments (E-value above 1e-6), no CDR3, stop codons, out-of-frame junctions, or ambiguous translated residues. V3J clonotypes were defined as sequences sharing the same inferred V gene, J gene, and CDR3 amino acid sequence. Percentage overlap between repertoires was calculated by dividing the number of shared unique clonotypes by the size of the smaller repertoire. Richness of each repertoire was evaluated using RTK rarefaction, the Chao1 estimator, and Recon v2.1 estimates of unobserved clonotypes. OLGA was used to compute generation probabilities for all TCRbeta clonotypes that the gDNA method yielded from several donors. Imported from immuneACCESS, the table was reduced by TCRdb to in-frame sequences with V and J called. These copies leave out some clones; in studies compared against another copy, an unresolved V gene accounts for under half, and the cause of the remainder is not known. The V and J calls and the clone size are those of that table, but D and trimming were determined from the DNA. The sample data list 2,500,000 or so clones, and less than 95% of these were observed just once. More than 0.35% of the sample is held by the ten biggest clonotypes.

Healthy HIV-negative adults with no recently reported acute infections or vaccinations were included as donors. All donors were Caucasian adults living in Nashville, Tennessee, USA. CD4+ T cells were enriched by magnetic negative selection, after which naive cells were positively selected on CD45RA and the negative fraction was taken as the memory subset. Blood was obtained by leukapheresis, after which PBMCs were separated by Ficoll-Histopaque density gradient centrifugation and cryopreserved in liquid nitrogen vapor phase. Analytical flow cytometry was used to check the purity and quantity of every magnetically sorted T cell population. Genomic DNA was isolated from every sorted fraction and measured by UV absorbance on a Nanodrop 2000c. Only one count was recorded for this clone. Which antigen it targets is not known. Nothing much larger sits one base from this clone, and base qualities are not available.

Trimming costs V 4 bases and J 1 base, and their ends lie 11 bases apart. There are 14 amino acids in the CDR3, from cysteine to phenylalanine inclusive. Kept here is only the CDR3 DNA, which spans 42 bases and is read in frame from base 1. CDR1 is given as SGHTS and CDR2 as YDEGEE, both from the germline V gene. The rearrangement combines TRBV5-8 with TRBJ2-5; TRBD2 is a possible D gene, resting on 6 matching bases. This TCR came from a man aged 18 to 30 in good health. Some clones in this sample may be carry-over from other donors' samples. Source material: naive CD4+ T cells from PBMCs. The meaning of the sample's cell subset or site label: CD45RA+ positively selected. In nucleotide form, the sequence is TGTGCCAGCAGCAGGAGGGGTCTCCAAGAGACCCAGTACTTC. The encoded protein is CASSRRGLQETQYF.